This entry lists 25 T cell receptor beta chains sequenced from one sample in a study of blood T cell repertoires in COVID-19. Measured with immunoSEQ multiplex PCR; TCRdb has only the in-frame clones, and not every one. Of 200,000 to 250,000 clones detected, about nine tenths appear once; the ten largest clones hold about 0.95%. Material: PBMCs or T cells enriched from blood (not recorded which). Receptors were obtained from a man between 50 and 59 years old who had been exposed to COVID-19.

This chain uses TRBV21-1 with TRBJ1-1; TRBD1 reflects the table's D call only, with no check against the DNA. TRBV21-1 is listed as a pseudogene. This CDR3 is 14 amino acids long. Written as DNA, the CDR3 is TGTGCCAGCTTCCGAACAGGGCCGCACACTGAAGCTTTCTTT. Its translation is CASFRTGPHTEAFF.

V and J are TRBV2 and TRBJ1-5; 7 bases fit TRBD1. The CDR3 spans 15 residues. The V gene end was trimmed by 6 bases and the J gene end by 1 base; junction bases not matched to a gene: 6. Germline-derived CDR1 and CDR2 are SNHLY and FYNNEI. The CDR3 region has the DNA TGTGCCAGCAGAGGGGGCTGGGCAAGCAATCAGCCCCAGCATTTT. Encoded protein: CASRGGWASNQPQHF.

The chain couples TRBV5-1 to TRBJ1-4; D may be TRBD1 (6 bases). The CDR3 is 13 amino acids. From germline, CDR1 is SGHRS and CDR2 YFSETQ. Trimming stripped 0 bases from V and 14 bases from J, with 14 bases between. The CDR3 sequence: CASSLESRGDLFF. DNA of the CDR3: TGCGCCAGCAGCTTGGAGTCCAGGGGTGATCTGTTTTTT. Together with reference TRBV5-1 and TRBJ1-4, the CDR3 gives the full variable domain: KAGVTQTPRYLIKTRGQQVTLSCSPISGHRSVSWYQQTPGQGLQFLFEYFSETQRNKGNFPGRFSGRQFSNSRSEMNVSTLELGDSALYLCASSLESRGDLFFGSGTQLSVL.

This clone was observed a handful of times. V gene TRBV7-9 combines with J gene TRBJ1-3; D possibly corresponds to TRBD1 (5 bases). The CDR3 sequence is 14 residues long. Trimming removed 3 bases from V and 3 bases from J, with 9 bases in between. Germline CDR1 reads SEHNR; CDR2 reads FQNEAQ (reference sequence). The CDR3 DNA is TGTGCCAGCAGCTTGGGGCAGGGTGGAAACACCATATATTTT. As protein: CASSLGQGGNTIYF.

The gene calls are TRBV27 and TRBJ1-1; TRBD1 might be the D (6 bases). This CDR3 is built from 14 residues. Germline values: CDR1 MNHEY, CDR2 SMNVEV (reference sequence). Trimming took off 3 bases at V and 2 bases at J, with 10 bases between the two ends. The CDR3 reads CASSFRGRNTEAFF. The DNA of the CDR3 is TGTGCCAGCAGTTTTAGGGGGAGAAACACTGAAGCTTTCTTT.

V and J are TRBV6-4 and TRBJ2-2; TRBD1 matches 8 bases. CDR1 MRHNA and CDR2 SNTAGT come from the germline V gene. V dropped 5 bases and J dropped 4; count of bases not matched to a gene: 9. The CDR3 spans 16 residues. The CDR3: CASSTYGQGSTGELFF. CDR3 DNA: TGTGCCAGCAGTACATACGGACAGGGTAGCACCGGGGAGCTGTTTTTT.

This chain connects TRBV11-3 to TRBJ2-2; TRBD2 matches at 11 bases. J was trimmed by 5 bases and V by 1 base; bases with no gene match: 9. This CDR3 has 18 amino acids. The germline V gene has CDR1 SGHNT and CDR2 YENEEA. The CDR3 DNA reads as TGTGCCAGCAGCTTAGCGCAACTACTAGCGGGAGATACCGGGGAGCTGTTTTTT. Its protein is CASSLAQLLAGDTGELFF. Full variable domain (missing parts from reference TRBV11-3 and TRBJ2-2): EAGVVQSPRYKIIEKKQPVAFWCNPISGHNTLYWYLQNLGQGPELLIRYENEEAVDDSQLPKDRFSAERLKGVDSTLKIQPAELGDSAVYLCASSLAQLLAGDTGELFFGEGSRLTVL.

The chain links TRBV18 to TRBJ1-2; no reliable D call. The CDR3 is 13 residues long. Germline CDR1 KGHSH, CDR2 LQKENI. The V end lost 2 bases, the J end lost 7 bases, and 11 bases lay between the germline ends. The CDR3 DNA reads TGTGCCAGCTCACCAGGGGTAGCGAGTGGCTACACCTTC. Translating it yields CASSPGVASGYTF.

This chain links TRBV18 with TRBJ2-3, with D tentatively TRBD1 (5 bases). V lost 6 bases, J lost 2 bases, and 12 bases lay in between. The CDR3 has 14 residues. Looked up from germline, CDR1 is KGHSH and CDR2 is LQKENI. CDR3 residues: CASSLQGDTDTQYF. CDR3 nucleotide sequence: TGTGCCAGCTCCCTCCAGGGCGACACAGATACGCAGTATTTT.

The chain links TRBV9 to TRBJ2-7; D perhaps matches TRBD1 (6 bases). With 1 base removed from V and 3 bases from J, the gap between germline ends came to 14 bases. Germline V lookup: CDR1 SGDLS, CDR2 YYNGEE. The CDR3 is 15 amino acids. This CDR3 reads CASSVTGTRNYEQYF. DNA of the CDR3: TGTGCCAGCAGCGTAACCGGGACAAGGAACTACGAGCAGTACTTC.

This sequence joins TRBV28 and TRBJ1-5; D is uncertain. The germline V gene has CDR1 MDHEN and CDR2 SYDVKM. The CDR3 has 13 amino acids. The V and J ends lost 2 bases and 5 bases respectively, with 7 bases between them. CDR3 DNA: TGTGCCAGCAGTTTAATTATCGATCAGCCCCAGCATTTT. It is translated as CASSLIIDQPQHF.

The V call is TRBV5-1, the J call TRBJ2-5; D uncertain. Germline CDR1 reads SGHRS; CDR2 reads YFSETQ. The CDR3 is 13 residues long. V dropped 2 bases and J dropped 0 bases, with 5 bases sitting between them. Here the CDR3 reads CASSFTDQETQYF. In DNA form, the CDR3 reads TGCGCCAGCAGCTTCACAGACCAAGAGACCCAGTACTTC.

The chain is built from TRBV11-2 and TRBJ2-2; D perhaps matches TRBD2 (6 bases). The CDR3 runs to 17 residues. The V gene lost 5 bases and the J gene lost 6 bases, with 22 bases spanning the gap. The germline V gene has CDR1 SGHAT and CDR2 FQNNGV. The CDR3 region is CASSPVSGGVLAGELFF. Here the CDR3 DNA reads TGTGCCAGCAGCCCCGTCAGTGGAGGGGTTTTAGCCGGGGAGCTGTTTTTT. Together with reference TRBV11-2 and TRBJ2-2, the CDR3 gives the full variable domain: EAGVAQSPRYKIIEKRQSVAFWCNPISGHATLYWYQQILGQGPKLLIQFQNNGVVDDSQLPKDRFSAERLKGVDSTLKIQPAKLEDSAVYLCASSPVSGGVLAGELFFGEGSRLTVL.

This chain joins TRBV2 and TRBJ1-2, with 8 bases aligning to TRBD1. Per the germline V gene, CDR1 is SNHLY and CDR2 is FYNNEI. The CDR3 extends over 14 amino acids. V was pared by 2 bases and J by 7 bases, with 6 bases of the junction left unmatched. The CDR3 bases are TGTGCCAGCAGTGAATTCCAGGGGGCCTCTGGCTACACCTTC. Residues: CASSEFQGASGYTF.

The chain employs TRBV2 and TRBJ2-5, with D unresolved. The CDR3 sequence is 11 residues long. Germline-derived CDR1 and CDR2 are SNHLY and FYNNEI. The V gene lost 6 bases and the J gene lost 2 bases, with 4 bases spanning the gap. The CDR3 DNA follows: TGTGCCAGCAGAGCACAAGAGACCCAGTACTTC. Its translation is CASRAQETQYF.

This chain connects TRBV5-5 to TRBJ2-6; 7 bases map to TRBD1. The CDR3 loop spans 15 amino acids. Germline V gene data show CDR1 as SGHKS and CDR2 as YYEKEE (reference sequence). V lost 2 bases and J lost 2; bases outside the gene matches: 1. Here the CDR3 DNA reads TGTGCCAGCAGCTTAACAGGGGCTGGGGCCAACGTCCTGACTTTC. Protein: CASSLTGAGANVLTF. Using reference TRBV5-5 and TRBJ2-6 for the parts outside the CDR3, the full variable domain is DAGVTQSPTHLIKTRGQQVTLRCSPISGHKSVSWYQQVLGQGPQFIFQYYEKEERGRGNFPDRFSARQFPNYSSELNVNALLLGDSALYLCASSLTGAGANVLTFGAGSRLTVL.

The chain combines TRBV3-1 (or the pseudogene TRBV3-2) with TRBJ2-5; a weak D match, TRBD2 (6 bases). Germline V gene lookup returns CDR1 LGHDT and CDR2 YNNKEL (reference sequence). V was trimmed by 7 bases and J by 5 bases, leaving 17 bases between them. The CDR3 totals 14 residues. CDR3 protein: CASTTKGGQETQYF. Written as DNA, the CDR3 is TGTGCCAGCACCACAAAGGGAGGTCAGGAGACCCAGTACTTC.

The rearrangement uses TRBV5-1 and TRBJ2-1; 8 nucleotides line up with TRBD2. Per the germline V gene, CDR1 is SGHRS and CDR2 is YFSETQ. Trimming took 2 bases from V and 1 from J; bases not matched to a gene: 5. CDR3 size: 16 residues. In nucleotides, the CDR3 is TGCGCCAGCAGCTTTAGCGGGGCCCTTTCCTACAATGAGCAGTTCTTC. Translation: CASSFSGALSYNEQFF.

Only one count was recorded for this clone. V usage is TRBV29-1 and J usage is TRBJ1-5; a possible D gene is TRBD1 (6 bases). Germline loops: CDR1 SQVTM, CDR2 ANQGSEA. This CDR3 contains 13 residues. Trimming removed 7 bases from V and 3 bases from J, with 13 bases in between. The DNA for the CDR3 is TGCAGCGCATTGGACAGTCTCAATCAGCCCCAGCATTTT. This translates into CSALDSLNQPQHF.

The chain recombines TRBV12-5 with TRBJ2-2; no clear D gene. V lost 7 bases to trimming and J lost 5 bases, with 8 bases between them. Germline lookup yields CDR1 LGHNT and CDR2 FRNRAP. This CDR3 contains 12 residues. As DNA, the CDR3 is TGTGCTAGTGCCTCACGGACCGGGGAGCTGTTTTTT. Its translation: CASASRTGELFF.

The J gene is TRBJ2-6, the V gene TRBV3-1 (or the pseudogene TRBV3-2); unclear D gene. The CDR3 spans 14 residues. Trimming took 6 bases from V and 3 from J, leaving 9 bases between them. The V gene's germline CDR1 is LGHDT and CDR2 YNNKEL (reference sequence). Here the CDR3 DNA reads TGTGCCAGCAGACAGCTGGGTGGGGCCAACGTCCTGACTTTC. Protein sequence: CASRQLGGANVLTF.

This clone was found once. The genes are TRBV11-2 and TRBJ2-2; possibly TRBD1 for D (7 bases). The V end was cut by 6 bases, the J end by 6 bases, with 17 bases between. Per the germline V gene, CDR1 is SGHAT and CDR2 is FQNNGV. The CDR3 spans 15 residues. The CDR3 here is CASSPIRGEAGELFF. CDR3 nucleotide sequence: TGTGCCAGCAGTCCCATCAGGGGGGAGGCCGGGGAGCTGTTTTTT.

Concerning this clone: Other DNA sequences from this sample encode an identical CDR3 as well. The rearrangement links TRBV3-1 (or the pseudogene TRBV3-2) to TRBJ1-5; the D is unclear. The CDR3 has 13 residues. Trimming shortened V by 0 bases and J by 4 bases, and 4 bases separated the two germline ends. Germline CDR1 is LGHDT and CDR2 is YNNKEL (reference sequence). CDR3 residues: CASSQDLNQPQHF. The DNA for the CDR3 is TGTGCCAGCAGCCAAGATCTGAATCAGCCCCAGCATTTT.

The sample holds one count of this clone. The chain is built from TRBV2 and TRBJ1-5; D is possibly TRBD1 (5 bases). The ends were cut back, 6 bases at V and 0 bases at J, with 12 bases in the middle. The germline gives CDR1 SNHLY, CDR2 FYNNEI. The CDR3 runs to 15 residues. CDR3 in amino acids: CASSPDSPSNQPQHF. The CDR3 coding sequence is TGTGCCAGCAGCCCCGACAGCCCTAGCAATCAGCCCCAGCATTTT.

CDR3 amino acids: CASSLGLNYGYTF. CDR3 in DNA: TGCGCCAGCAGCTTGGGACTTAACTATGGCTACACCTTC. The J gene is TRBJ1-2, the V gene TRBV5-1, with D uncertain. Germline V gene sequence: CDR1 SGHRS, CDR2 YFSETQ. The CDR3 has 13 amino acids. V was shortened by 0 bases and J by 1 base, with 4 bases between the two germline ends.